These 32 T cell receptor beta chains were all obtained from the same sample, sequenced in a study of technical replicates of blood from a few donors. Using immunoSEQ multiplex PCR, the repertoire was profiled, and TCRdb retains in-frame clones only, with some absent. The sample consists of around 83,000 clones, more than 90% of them appearing once. The sample comprised T cells isolated from PBMCs. These receptors were obtained from a human donor in good health.

This chain links TRBV6-1 with TRBJ2-1; 11 nucleotides agree with TRBD2. Germline loops: CDR1 MNHNS, CDR2 SASEGT. The CDR3 has 17 residues. Trimming at V came to 3 bases and at J to 8 bases, leaving 12 bases not matched to a gene. The CDR3 DNA reads TGTGCCAGCAGTGAGGCCGTAGCGGGGGGGCCGGGAGATGAGCAGTTCTTC. Protein: CASSEAVAGGPGDEQFF.

In the case of this clone: The junction shows a germline mismatch at one end, possibly a read error. V gene TRBV5-1 combines with J gene TRBJ2-7; TRBD2 is a possible D gene (6 bases). The CDR3 runs to 18 residues. The V gene's germline CDR1 is SGHRS and CDR2 YFSETQ. This CDR3 reads CASSLGGSDSVATGGVFF. The DNA for the CDR3 is TGCGCCAGCAGCTTGGGAGGATCGGACTCCGTTGCTACAGGAGGGGTCTTCTTC.

This chain links TRBV7-8 with TRBJ1-5; the match to TRBD1 covers 7 bases. V trimming: 2 bases; J trimming: 1 base; junction bases outside the gene matches: 2. There are 15 residues in the CDR3. Germline V gene data show CDR1 as SGHVS and CDR2 as FQNEAQ. This CDR3 reads CASSLLGGSNQPQHF. The CDR3 DNA is TGTGCCAGCAGCTTACTAGGGGGCAGCAATCAGCCCCAGCATTTT.

This chain joins TRBV27 and TRBJ1-2; D not resolved. The V and J ends lost 8 bases and 7 bases respectively, with 38 bases between them. Germline lookup yields CDR1 MNHEY and CDR2 SMNVEV (reference sequence). This CDR3 spans 20 amino acids. CDR3 nucleotide sequence: TGTGCCAGCGGTGACGGGGTAGGGTCCATCCCGGCCAGTACGACGAGTGGCTACACCTTC. Amino acid sequence: CASGDGVGSIPASTTSGYTF.

The V and J genes are TRBV27 and TRBJ2-1; perhaps TRBD1 as D (5 bases). This CDR3 spans 15 amino acids. Trimming removed 5 bases from V and 4 bases from J, with 15 bases in between. From germline, CDR1 is MNHEY and CDR2 SMNVEV (reference sequence). The CDR3 region has the DNA TGTGCCAGCAGTCCCCAGGGTCGGCAGTACAATGAGCAGTTCTTC. Amino acids: CASSPQGRQYNEQFF.

The J gene is TRBJ1-2, the V gene TRBV4-2; tentatively, D is TRBD1 (5 bases). Germline CDR1 LGHNA, CDR2 YNFKEQ. The CDR3 is 14 amino acids. V was trimmed by 0 bases and J by 7 bases, leaving 12 bases between them. The DNA of the CDR3 is TGTGCCAGCAGCCAAGATCGACAGTTCGGTGGCTACACCTTC. It codes for CASSQDRQFGGYTF.

This clone was detected once. The chain couples TRBV5-1 to TRBJ2-6; the D is unclear. Looked up from germline, CDR1 is SGHRS and CDR2 is YFSETQ. The CDR3 runs to 16 residues. The ends were cut back, 4 bases at V and 1 base at J, with 12 bases in the middle. The CDR3 nucleotides read TGCGCCAGCAGCCAGTCTGTATCATCTGGGGCCAACGTCCTGACTTTC. This codes for CASSQSVSSGANVLTF.

V and J are TRBV2 and TRBJ2-1; a possible D gene is TRBD2 (5 bases). Looked up from germline, CDR1 is SNHLY and CDR2 is FYNNEI. The CDR3 spans 14 residues. Trimming pared 6 bases from V and 15 bases from J, leaving 24 bases between. The CDR3, as DNA: TGTGCCAGCAGGTCCCGGGGAGCGTTAGAGGTGGGGTTCTTC. This codes for CASRSRGALEVGFF.

V and J are TRBV18 and TRBJ2-6; TRBD1 matches at 9 bases. The J segment lost 2 bases and the V segment lost 2 bases, leaving 4 bases of the junction unmatched. Germline V lookup: CDR1 KGHSH, CDR2 LQKENI. The CDR3 totals 17 residues. Written as DNA, the CDR3 is TGTGCCAGCTCACCAGGGACAGGGATCACTGGGGCCAACGTCCTGACTTTC. It translates to CASSPGTGITGANVLTF.

This chain uses TRBV5-6 with TRBJ2-1; possible D gene TRBD1, 6 bases. Germline CDR1 and CDR2: SGHDT and YYEEEE. The CDR3 sequence is 12 residues long. V was trimmed by 0 bases and J by 9 bases, leaving 7 bases between them. In DNA, the CDR3 is TGTGCCAGCAGCTTGGGCAGGGGTGAGCAGTTCTTC. Protein product: CASSLGRGEQFF.

The chain carries TRBV6-1 and TRBJ1-2; TRBD1 matches 9 bases. CDR1 is MNHNS, CDR2 SASEGT, per germline. Trimming removed 4 bases from V and 3 bases from J; junction bases left unmatched: 15. The CDR3 totals 18 residues. The CDR3 bases are TGTGCCAGCAGTGTACGGACCTCGTTACAGGGGGCGTACTATGGCTACACCTTC. Protein: CASSVRTSLQGAYYGYTF.

The chain couples TRBV6-5 to TRBJ2-2; D possibly corresponds to TRBD1 (5 bases). The CDR3 is made up of 15 amino acids. The germline V gene encodes CDR1 MNHEY and CDR2 SVGAGI. The V and J ends lost 6 bases and 0 bases respectively, with 11 bases between them. CDR3 sequence: CASRRGPSNTGELFF. The DNA of the CDR3 is TGTGCCAGCAGAAGGGGTCCCTCGAACACCGGGGAGCTGTTTTTT.

This clone was observed a single time. The gene calls are TRBV2 and TRBJ2-2, with 12 bases lining up with TRBD2. V shed 2 bases and J 8 bases; nucleotides not matched to a gene: 6. CDR1 SNHLY and CDR2 FYNNEI come from the germline V gene. There are 16 residues in the CDR3. As DNA, the CDR3 is TGTGCCAGCAGTGAAAAGGCTAGCGGGAGGGTTGGGGAGCTGTTTTTT. It yields the protein CASSEKASGRVGELFF.

The chain uses TRBV28 and TRBJ2-7, with D possibly matching TRBD1 (6 bases). V lost 5 bases to trimming and J lost 3 bases, with 17 bases between them. The CDR3 extends over 15 amino acids. Germline CDR1 reads MDHEN; CDR2 reads SYDVKM. The CDR3 nucleotides are TGTGCCAGCAGTGCTTGGGACACGAGCTTCTACGAGCAGTACTTC. Translated: CASSAWDTSFYEQYF.

V is TRBV28 and J is TRBJ2-7; D uncertain. Between the trimmed V and J ends, which lost 6 bases and 6 bases, there was a span of 9 bases. Germline loops: CDR1 MDHEN, CDR2 SYDVKM. The CDR3 loop spans 11 amino acids. This CDR3 is CASRRNGEQYF. CDR3 DNA sequence: TGTGCCAGCAGGAGAAACGGCGAGCAGTACTTC.

The chain carries TRBV4-1 and TRBJ2-7; D is ambiguous. This CDR3 spans 13 amino acids. The ends were cut back, 2 bases at V and 3 bases at J, with 8 bases in the middle. Germline V gives CDR1 MGHRA, CDR2 YSYEKL. CDR3 sequence (DNA): TGCGCCAGCAGCCAATTCAACAGCTACGAGCAGTACTTC. The encoded protein is CASSQFNSYEQYF.

The chain is built from TRBV7-6 and TRBJ2-7, with a weak D call TRBD1 (6 bases). The germline V gene has CDR1 SGHVS and CDR2 FNYEAQ. The CDR3 is made up of 15 amino acids. Trimming removed 5 bases from V and 2 bases from J, with 16 bases in between. The DNA of the CDR3 is TGTGCCAGCAGCCAGGGGAGTAGCCCCACCTACGAGCAGTACTTC. Encoded protein: CASSQGSSPTYEQYF. The full variable domain, its missing parts supplied by reference TRBV7-6 and TRBJ2-7, is GAGVSQSPRYKVTKRGQDVALRCDPISGHVSLYWYRQALGQGPEFLTYFNYEAQQDKSGLPNDRFSAERPEGSISTLTIQRTEQRDSAMYRCASSQGSSPTYEQYFGPGTRLTVT.

The CDR3 bases are TGTGCCAGCAGAGAGACGCGGGACAATGAGCAGTTCTTC. Residues: CASRETRDNEQFF. The rearrangement joins TRBV6-5 to TRBJ2-1, with D perhaps TRBD2 (5 bases). CDR1 MNHEY and CDR2 SVGAGI come from the germline V gene. CDR3 size: 13 residues. Trimming took off 6 bases at V and 5 bases at J, with 11 bases between the two ends.

CDR3 residues: CASSVGRGDQPQHF. DNA for the CDR3: TGTGCCAGCAGCGTCGGACGGGGGGATCAGCCCCAGCATTTT. This rearrangement joins TRBV7-9 to TRBJ1-5; perhaps TRBD1 as D (5 bases). Per the germline V gene, CDR1 is SEHNR and CDR2 is FQNEAQ (reference sequence). V was pared by 5 bases and J by 5 bases, with 13 bases between. The CDR3 spans 14 residues.

This chain links TRBV4-1 with TRBJ2-7; 7 nucleotides match TRBD1. Germline V gives CDR1 MGHRA, CDR2 YSYEKL. The J segment lost 0 bases and the V segment lost 0 bases, leaving 5 bases of the junction unmatched. This CDR3 spans 16 amino acids. CDR3 region: CASSQESTGVSYEQYF. CDR3 DNA: TGCGCCAGCAGCCAAGAGAGCACAGGGGTCTCCTACGAGCAGTACTTC.

This clone was counted a single time. J is TRBJ2-3 and V is TRBV7-8; D unresolved. V lost 4 bases and J lost 6, with 8 bases in between. The germline CDR1 and CDR2 sequences are SGHVS and FQNEAQ. The CDR3 is 12 residues long. CDR3 DNA: TGTGCCAGCAGCTACTCTTTGGATACGCAGTATTTT. Translating gives CASSYSLDTQYF.

The DNA of the CDR3 is TGTGCCAGCAGCCGCCGACTAGAAGGGGCGGCTGAGCAGTTCTTC. Encoded protein: CASSRRLEGAAEQFF. The chain joins TRBV11-3 to TRBJ2-1, with a possible D match to TRBD2 (6 bases). The CDR3 is 15 residues long. The V gene lost 5 bases and the J gene lost 9 bases, with 20 bases spanning the gap. The germline CDR1 and CDR2 sequences are SGHNT and YENEEA. The whole variable domain, filled in from reference TRBV11-3 and TRBJ2-1, reads EAGVVQSPRYKIIEKKQPVAFWCNPISGHNTLYWYLQNLGQGPELLIRYENEEAVDDSQLPKDRFSAERLKGVDSTLKIQPAELGDSAVYLCASSRRLEGAAEQFFGPGTRLTVL.

The rearrangement uses TRBV18 and TRBJ1-1; a possible D gene is TRBD1 (5 bases). The CDR3 spans 14 residues. The V and J ends lost 6 bases and 1 base respectively, with 12 bases between them. Germline V gives CDR1 KGHSH, CDR2 LQKENI. In DNA form, the CDR3 reads TGTGCCAGCTCCGGCACCCAGGGGAACACTGAAGCTTTCTTT. It translates to CASSGTQGNTEAFF.

The gene calls are TRBV12-5 and TRBJ1-5, with no clear D. The germline V gene encodes CDR1 LGHNT and CDR2 FRNRAP. V lost 7 bases to trimming and J lost 4 bases, with 8 bases between them. This CDR3 has 12 residues. CDR3 DNA: TGTGCTAGTGCCGGAGAAAATCAGCCCCAGCATTTT. Protein sequence: CASAGENQPQHF.

The chain combines TRBV30 with TRBJ2-2, with D perhaps TRBD2 (5 bases). V shed 3 bases and J shed 8 bases, with 13 bases lying between them. The CDR3 sequence is 13 residues long. From germline, CDR1 is GTSNPN and CDR2 SVGIG (reference sequence). CDR3 residues: CAWRKVPGGELFF. The CDR3 nucleotides are TGTGCCTGGAGAAAAGTCCCGGGGGGGGAGCTGTTTTTT.

This chain uses TRBV7-2 with TRBJ1-2; a weak D match, TRBD1 (5 bases). This CDR3 is 15 amino acids long. Trimming shortened V by 5 bases and J by 3 bases, and 16 bases separated the two germline ends. The germline CDR1 and CDR2 sequences are SGHTA and FQGNSA. The CDR3 region has the DNA TGTGCCAGCAGCCCTGGCCTCGGGGGACACTATGGCTACACCTTC. Its protein is CASSPGLGGHYGYTF.

The gene calls are TRBV7-9 and TRBJ2-5; 7 bases map to TRBD2. J gave up 5 bases and V 3 bases, and 9 bases lay outside the gene matches. The CDR3 has 15 residues. Germline V CDR1 and CDR2: SEHNR, FQNEAQ (reference sequence). CDR3 loop: CASSFVGGRRETQYF. The DNA for the CDR3 is TGTGCCAGCAGCTTCGTGGGAGGGCGGCGCGAGACCCAGTACTTC.

V gene TRBV5-5 combines with J gene TRBJ1-5; 12 positions match TRBD1. The CDR3 contains 17 residues. The germline gives CDR1 SGHKS, CDR2 YYEKEE (reference sequence). V shed 4 bases and J 3 bases; nucleotides not matched to a gene: 8. In DNA, the CDR3 is TGTGCCAGCAGCCCCGGGACAGGGGGCTCGAACAATCAGCCCCAGCATTTT. Amino acid sequence: CASSPGTGGSNNQPQHF.

This clone occurred once. The rearrangement joins TRBV25-1 to TRBJ1-2; D is unresolved. V gave up 7 bases and J gave up 6 bases, with 15 bases separating them. Germline values: CDR1 MGHDK, CDR2 SYGVNS. The CDR3 runs 13 residues. CDR3 amino acids: CASTDEFLDGYTF. DNA for the CDR3: TGTGCCAGCACCGACGAGTTCCTAGATGGCTACACCTTC.

V and J are TRBV6-4 and TRBJ1-4, with 7 bases lining up with TRBD1. This CDR3 comprises 13 residues. CDR1 is MRHNA and CDR2 is SNTAGT in the germline V gene. After removal of 9 bases from V and 5 bases from J, the junction contained 6 bases not matched to a gene. CDR3 sequence: CASRTGPNEKLFF. In DNA, the CDR3 is TGTGCCAGTAGGACAGGTCCGAATGAAAAACTGTTTTTT.

This sequence joins TRBV5-1 and TRBJ1-4; D ambiguous. The V end lost 0 bases, the J end lost 5 bases, and 11 bases lay between the germline ends. The germline V gene has CDR1 SGHRS and CDR2 YFSETQ. The length of the CDR3 is 15 residues. CDR3 in amino acids: CASSLGVDGNEKLFF. CDR3 bases: TGCGCCAGCAGCTTGGGCGTTGACGGGAATGAAAAACTGTTTTTT.

The V call is TRBV27, the J call TRBJ1-1; TRBD1 agrees at 9 bases. The CDR3 spans 15 residues. Germline lookup yields CDR1 MNHEY and CDR2 SMNVEV (reference sequence). V gave up 6 bases and J gave up 10 bases; unmatched junction bases: 15. The CDR3 DNA follows: TGTGCCAGCAGCCCACCCAAAAACAGGGGGCAGGCAGCTTTCTTT. Encoded protein: CASSPPKNRGQAAFF.